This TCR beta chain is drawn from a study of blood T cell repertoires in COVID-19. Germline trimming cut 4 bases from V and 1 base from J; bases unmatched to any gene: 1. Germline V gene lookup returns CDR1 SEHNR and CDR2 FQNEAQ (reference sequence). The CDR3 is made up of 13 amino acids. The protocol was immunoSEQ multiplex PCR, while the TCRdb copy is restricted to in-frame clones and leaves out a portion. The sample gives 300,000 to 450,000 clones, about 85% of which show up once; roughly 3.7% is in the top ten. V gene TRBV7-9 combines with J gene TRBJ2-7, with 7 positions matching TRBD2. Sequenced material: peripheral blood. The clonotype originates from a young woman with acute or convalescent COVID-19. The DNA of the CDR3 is TGTGCCAGCAGCTGGGGAGGGTCCTACGAGCAGTACTTC. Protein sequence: CASSWGGSYEQYF. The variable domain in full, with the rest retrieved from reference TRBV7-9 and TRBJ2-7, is DTGVSQNPRHKITKRGQNVTFRCDPISEHNRLYWYRQTLGQGPEFLTYFQNEAQLEKSRLLSDRFSAERPKGSFSTLEIQRTEQGDSAMYLCASSWGGSYEQYFGPGTRLTVT.